A selection of T cell receptor beta chains follows, all from one sample in a study of blood T cell repertoires in COVID-19. Assay used: immunoSEQ multiplex PCR; TCRdb lists only in-frame clones, some missing. Of some 210,000 clones in the sample, 80% to 95% are singletons; the top ten hold 0.82%. The sequenced material came from peripheral blood. The receptors stem from a man aged 55 to 69 with COVID-19, enrolled during active disease. CDR3s include the opening cysteine and the closing phenylalanine or tryptophan. D genes are given only for firm matches. Expanded clones are given a class, and other clones once, few, many or no size at all.

v_call: TRBV7-2; j_call: TRBJ1-3; clone_size: -; d_call: -; cdr3_aa: CASSLGALSSGNTIYF; cdr3_nt: TGTGCCAGCAGCTTAGGCGCGCTGAGCTCTGGAAACACCATATATTTT
v_call: TRBV19; j_call: TRBJ2-1; clone_size: -; d_call: -; cdr3_aa: CASTHGGGRVSLNEQFF; cdr3_nt: TGTGCCAGTACCCATGGGGGGGGGCGCGTCTCCCTCAATGAGCAGTTCTTC
v_call: TRBV2; j_call: TRBJ1-6; clone_size: -; d_call: TRBD1; cdr3_aa: CATRGQYNSPLHF; cdr3_nt: TGTGCCACCAGGGGACAGTATAATTCACCCCTCCACTTT
v_call: TRBV7-2; j_call: TRBJ2-7; clone_size: -; d_call: -; cdr3_aa: CASSSDYSSYEQYF; cdr3_nt: TGTGCCAGCAGCTCAGACTACTCCTCCTACGAGCAGTACTTC
v_call: TRBV18; j_call: TRBJ1-5; clone_size: -; d_call: TRBD1; cdr3_aa: CASSPGQGFQPQHF; cdr3_nt: TGTGCCAGCTCACCAGGACAGGGGTTTCAGCCCCAGCATTTT
v_call: TRBV10-1; j_call: TRBJ2-2; clone_size: -; d_call: -; cdr3_aa: CASSEIERAGELFF; cdr3_nt: TGCGCCAGCAGTGAAATCGAACGGGCCGGGGAGCTGTTTTTT
v_call: TRBV5-1; j_call: TRBJ2-3; clone_size: -; d_call: -; cdr3_aa: CASSFMYQGSPTDTQYF; cdr3_nt: TGCGCCAGCAGCTTCATGTATCAGGGCAGCCCCACAGATACGCAGTATTTT
v_call: TRBV27; j_call: TRBJ2-2; clone_size: -; d_call: -; cdr3_aa: CASSLGATGELFF; cdr3_nt: TGTGCCAGCAGTTTGGGGGCCACCGGGGAGCTGTTTTTT
v_call: TRBV5-1; j_call: TRBJ2-1; clone_size: -; d_call: TRBD1; cdr3_aa: CASSLPPGTGGTNEQFF; cdr3_nt: TGCGCCAGCAGCTTGCCTCCCGGGACAGGGGGGACCAATGAGCAGTTCTTC
v_call: TRBV19; j_call: TRBJ2-3; clone_size: -; d_call: TRBD2; cdr3_aa: CASSISGTSGGTSTDTQYF; cdr3_nt: TGTGCCAGTAGTATTTCCGGGACTAGCGGGGGGACTAGCACAGATACGCAGTATTTT
v_call: TRBV4-2; j_call: TRBJ2-2; clone_size: -; d_call: -; cdr3_aa: CASSQDWAGGNTGELFF; cdr3_nt: TGTGCCAGCAGCCAAGATTGGGCCGGGGGGAACACCGGGGAGCTGTTTTTT
v_call: TRBV29-1; j_call: TRBJ2-3; clone_size: -; d_call: -; cdr3_aa: CSARQGMGASTDTQYF; cdr3_nt: TGCAGTGCCCGTCAGGGGATGGGGGCTAGCACAGATACGCAGTATTTT
v_call: TRBV5-5; j_call: TRBJ2-2; clone_size: -; d_call: -; cdr3_aa: CASSLYRAGELFF; cdr3_nt: TGTGCCAGCAGCTTGTACAGGGCCGGGGAGCTGTTTTTT
v_call: TRBV30; j_call: TRBJ1-6; clone_size: -; d_call: -; cdr3_aa: CALLDSNSYNSPLHF; cdr3_nt: TGTGCCTTACTTGACAGCAACTCCTATAATTCACCCCTCCACTTT
v_call: TRBV18; j_call: TRBJ2-7; clone_size: -; d_call: -; cdr3_aa: CASSPQGGVSSYEQYF; cdr3_nt: TGTGCCAGCTCCCCCCAAGGAGGGGTTAGCTCCTACGAGCAGTACTTC
v_call: TRBV5-1; j_call: TRBJ2-7; clone_size: -; d_call: -; cdr3_aa: CASSLRQTDEQYF; cdr3_nt: TGCGCCAGCAGCTTGAGACAGACCGACGAGCAGTACTTC
v_call: TRBV10-3; j_call: TRBJ1-1; clone_size: -; d_call: TRBD1; cdr3_aa: CAISEPGQPNTEAFF; cdr3_nt: TGTGCCATCAGTGAGCCGGGACAGCCGAACACTGAAGCTTTCTTT
v_call: TRBV23-1; j_call: TRBJ1-2; clone_size: -; d_call: TRBD1; cdr3_aa: CASTTFRDREEVANYGYTF; cdr3_nt: TGCGCCAGCACCACCTTCCGGGACAGGGAAGAAGTTGCAAACTATGGCTACACCTTC
v_call: TRBV12-3/TRBV12-4; j_call: TRBJ1-2; clone_size: -; d_call: -; cdr3_aa: CASSFLQERGYTF; cdr3_nt: TGTGCCAGCAGTTTTCTACAGGAAAGGGGCTACACCTTC
v_call: TRBV5-1; j_call: TRBJ1-1; clone_size: -; d_call: TRBD1; cdr3_aa: CASSLQTSQGAEAFF; cdr3_nt: TGCGCCAGCAGCTTGCAAACCTCACAGGGGGCTGAAGCTTTCTTT
v_call: TRBV30; j_call: TRBJ1-5; clone_size: -; d_call: TRBD1; cdr3_aa: CAWSRDRGYQPQHF; cdr3_nt: TGTGCCTGGTCCCGGGACAGGGGCTATCAGCCCCAGCATTTT
v_call: TRBV21-1; j_call: TRBJ1-2; clone_size: -; d_call: -; cdr3_aa: CASSKVGPFWYGYTF; cdr3_nt: TGTGCCAGCAGCAAAGTTGGGCCTTTTTGGTATGGCTACACCTTC
v_call: TRBV27; j_call: TRBJ1-2; clone_size: once; d_call: -; cdr3_aa: CASRGGNGLIEGYTF; cdr3_nt: TGTGCCAGCAGGGGGGGGAACGGCCTCATTGAGGGCTACACCTTC
v_call: TRBV6-6; j_call: TRBJ2-7; clone_size: -; d_call: -; cdr3_aa: CASTEDIPGDEQYF; cdr3_nt: TGTGCCAGCACCGAGGACATCCCAGGGGACGAGCAGTACTTC
v_call: TRBV5-1; j_call: TRBJ2-1; clone_size: -; d_call: TRBD2; cdr3_aa: CASSPLRGGLSPDNEQFF; cdr3_nt: TGCGCCAGCAGCCCCCTCCGGGGGGGTCTTTCTCCCGACAATGAGCAGTTCTTC
v_call: TRBV5-1; j_call: TRBJ2-7; clone_size: -; d_call: -; cdr3_aa: CASSLEQGGQYF; cdr3_nt: TGCGCCAGCAGCTTGGAACAGGGCGGGCAGTACTTC
v_call: TRBV6-5; j_call: TRBJ1-1; clone_size: -; d_call: TRBD1; cdr3_aa: CASRRQGRNTEAFF; cdr3_nt: TGTGCCAGCAGGAGACAGGGACGAAACACTGAAGCTTTCTTT
v_call: TRBV18; j_call: TRBJ2-1; clone_size: -; d_call: -; cdr3_aa: CASSPRGVSSYNEQFF; cdr3_nt: TGTGCCAGCTCACCACGCGGGGTTAGCTCCTACAATGAGCAGTTCTTC